This TCR beta chain was captured in a study of breast tumors, draining lymph nodes, adjacent tissues (dated by TCRdb to about 2016). As for the study more broadly: In breast cancer patients, the study compared the TCR beta repertoires of tumor, adjacent nontumor tissue and axillary lymph nodes. In human breast cancer, the study set out to evaluate how tumor, surrounding tissue and draining lymph node repertoires relate to one another and whether T cells may move between these sites. Broad study findings and their caveats: The data were considered consistent with most tumor T cells being derived from the lymph node and subsequently expanding within tumor tissue. T-cell repertoire diversity in tumors was found to be lower than in lymph nodes but higher than in nontumor tissue, and preferential V and J gene usage was observed. Rather than being directly demonstrated, the conclusion that tumor T cells originate in lymph nodes was presented as consistent with a hypothesis. The similarity between tumor and nontumor tissue repertoires was significantly greater in luminal-like breast cancer than in basal-like breast cancer.

The listed sequencing device is Illumina HiSeq 2000. TCR beta chain libraries were generated through multiplex PCR amplification. High-throughput sequencing was used to analyze the amplified TCR beta chain products. TCRdb itself trimmed the public reads at Q25 with fastp, ran MiXCR and retained productive beta chains. Under each unique CDR3 protein, matching rows form one entry showing the most common genes and DNA. The sample table shows about 130,000 distinct CDR3 sequences, and 21% are seen once. The top ten constitute 2.2% of the sample. The lymph node samples were taken from the axillary draining lymph nodes of breast cancer patients. This clonotype was counted ten times or more. Its antigen remains undetermined. Base qualities are not provided; no much larger clone lies one nucleotide away. The CDR3 sequence holds 16 residues, the cysteine and phenylalanine included. CDR3 DNA is the only sequence kept; it has 48 bases, read in frame from the first base. The germline V gene (reference sequence) specifies DFQATT as CDR1 and SNEGSKA as CDR2. Clipping removes 5 bases from V and 3 bases from J, with 13 as the unmatched junction base count.

Sequencing used axillary lymph node tissue. This clonotype was sampled from a female donor with breast cancer. Some clones in this sample may be carry-over from other donors' samples. This receptor chain uses TRBV20-1 and TRBJ2-7; 10 of the junction bases match TRBD1. In nucleotides, the sequence is TGCAGTGCTGGGGGCCCGACAGGGGGCGAAATCTACGAGCAGTACTTC. Its translation is CSAGGPTGGEIYEQYF.